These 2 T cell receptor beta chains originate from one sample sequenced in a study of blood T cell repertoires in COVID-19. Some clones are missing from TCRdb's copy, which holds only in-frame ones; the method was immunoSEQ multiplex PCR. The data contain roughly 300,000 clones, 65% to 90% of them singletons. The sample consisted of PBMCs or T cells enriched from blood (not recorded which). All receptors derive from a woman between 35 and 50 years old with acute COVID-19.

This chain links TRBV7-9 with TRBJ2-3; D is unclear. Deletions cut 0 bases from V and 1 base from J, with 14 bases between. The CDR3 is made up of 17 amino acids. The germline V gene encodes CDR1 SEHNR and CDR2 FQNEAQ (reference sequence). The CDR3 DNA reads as TGTGCCAGCAGCTTAGCGCTAATTTCCCGGGGCACAGATACGCAGTATTTT. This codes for CASSLALISRGTDTQYF.

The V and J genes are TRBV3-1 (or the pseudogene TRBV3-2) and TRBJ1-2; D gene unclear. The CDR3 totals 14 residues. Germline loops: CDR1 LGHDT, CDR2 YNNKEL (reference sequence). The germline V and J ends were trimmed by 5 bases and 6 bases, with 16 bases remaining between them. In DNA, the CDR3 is TGTGCCAGCAGCGCCCGAGGGTCTAAGAATGGCTACACCTTC. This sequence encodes CASSARGSKNGYTF.